This TCR beta chain was sequenced during a study of T-cell memory formation after mild COVID-19. TCRdb fed the 5' RACE reads into MiXCR, producing one record per CDR3 protein. The repertoire has about 350,000 distinct CDR3 sequences, 25% to 30% of them found once; the top ten carry roughly 14%. General study points: Contracting CD8+ clones were enriched in EMRA, CD4+ mainly in CM and EM. In pre-infection memory, a portion of responding clones appeared, which suggested that cross-reactive memory joined. Later expanders leaned toward CD4+, whereas clones contracting from day 15 to 85 were balanced CD4/CD8.

As for this clonotype: Its antigen is unknown.

Input material: PBMCs or a T cell subset sorted from them (not recorded which). The TCR sequence derives from an adult woman who had mild COVID-19 (a few samples of this study predate the infection). Cell type and time point are not known.

CDR3 amino acids: CASSFGGSWPQETQYF. The CDR3, as DNA: TGTGCCAGCAGCTTCGGGGGATCCTGGCCCCAAGAGACCCAGTACTTC. The chain recombines TRBV11-1 with TRBJ2-5, with a weak D call TRBD2 (6 bases). Between the trimmed V and J ends, which lost 3 bases and 1 base, there was a span of 15 bases. CDR1 and CDR2 from the germline V gene are SGHAT and FQDESV (reference sequence). The CDR3 spans 16 residues.